This T cell receptor beta chain appears in the sequencing data of a study of blood T cell repertoires in COVID-19. Overall study context: Donors in the United States, Italy and Spain gave samples during acute or convalescent COVID-19. In each case, the material was cDNA or gDNA derived from T cells, B-cell-depleted T cells, or PBMCs.

The assay was immunoSEQ multiplex PCR, and TCRdb's table has in-frame clones only and misses some. The sample has 150,000 or so clones, around 80% seen once. Germline V gene sequence: CDR1 LNHDA, CDR2 SQIVND (reference sequence). V lost 7 bases to trimming and J lost 7 bases; unmatched junction nucleotides: 12. This CDR3 contains 16 residues. The genes are TRBV19 and TRBJ2-1; TRBD1 aligns across 11 bases. Material for sequencing was peripheral blood. The TCR originated in an elderly woman with acute or convalescent COVID-19. CDR3 sequence (DNA): TGTGCCAGTACCCCCTTCACCGGGACAGGGGGGAATGAGCAGTTCTTC. Protein: CASTPFTGTGGNEQFF.